This T cell receptor (beta chain) was documented in a study of T cells expressing NK-cell markers. General study findings and limits: Among CD8+ T cells from 5 to 7 donors, dominant NKG2C+ clonotypes accounted for roughly 1.0-7.0%.

TCRdb reprocessed the 5' RACE reads and keeps a single row for each CDR3 protein, giving no DNA. Seen in this sample are about 380,000 distinct CDR3 sequences; the ten most common clones hold roughly 5.5%. CDR3 size: 14 residues. Germline-derived CDR1 and CDR2 are LGHDT and YNNKEL (reference sequence). Note on this clonotype: Its target is unknown.

The origin of this receptor is a man aged 18-75 years in good health. The V call is TRBV3-1, the J call TRBJ2-2; TCRdb's D gene call, TRBD1, goes unchecked for lack of DNA. Sequencing was done on a sample of blood T cells: a sorted CD56 or NKG2C T cell subset, CD4+ or CD8+ T cells, or bulk PBMC T cells (not recorded which). CDR3 amino acids: CASGQGANTGELFF.